The entry that follows covers one T cell receptor beta chain sequence. The sample originates from a study of regulatory T cells in long-lasting Graves disease. Through Arm-PCR of CDR3 regions and iRepertoire HTBI primers, TCR beta libraries were built. TCRdb itself ran the multiplex PCR reads through MiXCR, one entry per CDR3 protein. The table records fewer than 350,000 distinct CDR3 sequences, 15% to 20% of them present only once. Time point here: newly diagnosed GD, antithyroid drugs for less than 3 months. The TCR library was made from RNA that had been extracted from PBMCs in TRIzol. The CDR3 loop spans 15 amino acids. The V and J ends lost 6 bases and 4 bases, in that order; junction bases with no gene match: 10. CDR1 is MNHEY, CDR2 SVGEGT, per germline.

The receptor was derived from a female donor with Graves disease. Sample: peripheral blood mononuclear cells (PBMCs), taken at new diagnosis, from a patient treated with antithyroid drugs. The chain has TRBV6-2 or TRBV6-3 and TRBJ2-7; 9 bases fit TRBD1. CDR3 DNA: TGTGCCAGCAGCCGCAACACAGGGGGCAAGTACGAGCAGTACTTC. This sequence encodes CASSRNTGGKYEQYF.